A single sample gave rise to the 18 T cell receptor beta chains below, sequenced in a study of cytomegalovirus exposure and HLA in healthy donors. The PCR ran on 60 Vbeta and 13 Jbeta primers. Repertoires were generated with immunoSEQ multiplex PCR, while TCRdb's copy carries only in-frame clones and drops some. Among around 210,000 clones listed, around 80% were seen once. Sequencing was done on a sample of PBMCs. These receptors were obtained from a boy aged 5-17 years in good health and CMV-seronegative.

The chain couples TRBV11-3 to TRBJ2-5; possibly TRBD2 for D (7 bases). From germline, CDR1 is SGHNT and CDR2 YENEEA. Trimming shortened V by 5 bases and J by 5 bases, and 12 bases separated the two germline ends. The CDR3 contains 13 residues. CDR3 protein: CASSRGGGETQYF. CDR3 sequence (DNA): TGTGCCAGCAGCCGCGGGGGCGGGGAGACCCAGTACTTC.

The CDR3 is CASSLASTQGTGYTF. Written as DNA, the CDR3 is TGTGCCAGCAGCTTAGCGTCAACACAGGGTACTGGCTACACCTTC. The rearrangement links TRBV7-6 to TRBJ1-2, with D tentatively TRBD1 (6 bases). Per germline, CDR1 SGHVS and CDR2 FNYEAQ. CDR3 length equals 15 residues. Deletions cut 0 bases from V and 7 bases from J, with 15 bases between.

CDR3 nucleotides: TGTGCCAGCGTAGGGACTAGCGGGGCCTACGAGCAGTACTTC. It yields the protein CASVGTSGAYEQYF. This rearrangement joins TRBV6-1 to TRBJ2-7; 13 bases line up with TRBD2. V lost 8 bases and J lost 2; bases outside the gene matches: 3. CDR1 and CDR2 from the germline V gene are MNHNS and SASEGT. The CDR3 sequence is 14 residues long.

This clone was observed a single time. The chain combines TRBV2 with TRBJ1-6; 7 bases align to TRBD1. In germline, CDR1 is SNHLY, CDR2 FYNNEI. This CDR3 has 14 residues. V dropped 10 bases and J dropped 7; count of bases not matched to a gene: 10. In nucleotides, the CDR3 is TGTGCCACCGCACCGGGACAGCGAAATTCACCCCTCCACTTT. Amino acids: CATAPGQRNSPLHF.

This clone was seen a few times. The rearrangement uses TRBV5-6 and TRBJ1-1; 7 bases map to TRBD1. Trimming cost V 4 bases and J 4 bases; bases outside gene matches: 7. Germline V gene lookup returns CDR1 SGHDT and CDR2 YYEEEE. The CDR3 spans 14 residues. In nucleotides, the CDR3 is TGTGCCAGCAGCGATGGTCCAGGGGGCACTGAAGCTTTCTTT. Translation gives CASSDGPGGTEAFF.

This sequence joins TRBV2 and TRBJ2-1; 13 bases line up with TRBD2. V was clipped by 5 bases and J by 7 bases; unmatched bases: 5. Germline-derived CDR1 and CDR2 are SNHLY and FYNNEI. This CDR3 region has 15 residues. Here the CDR3 reads CASSRTSGSWNEQFF. The CDR3 bases are TGTGCCAGCAGTCGGACTAGCGGGAGTTGGAATGAGCAGTTCTTC.

Points on this clone: The junction differs from germline at one of its ends, possibly a read error. The rearrangement links TRBV4-1 to TRBJ2-7; weak D call: TRBD1 (5 bases). The V gene's germline CDR1 is MGHRA and CDR2 YSYEKL. The CDR3 covers 13 residues. DNA for the CDR3: TGCGCCAGCAGCCAAGGACAGTCCTTCGAGCAGTACTTC. The encoded protein is CASSQGQSFEQYF.

Details on this clone: The sample has other DNA sequences that encode this CDR3 too. The V and J genes are TRBV7-2 and TRBJ1-1, with D unclear. The CDR3 runs to 13 residues. The V end lost 1 base, the J end lost 4 bases, and 7 bases lay between the germline ends. CDR1 and CDR2 from the germline V gene are SGHTA and FQGNSA. The CDR3 region has the DNA TGTGCCAGCAGCTTAGAGCGGGGCACTGAAGCTTTCTTT. This sequence encodes CASSLERGTEAFF.

The CDR3 DNA reads as TGTGCCAGCAGCTTAGCCCTTACCGGGACTTACGGCTACACCTTC. This codes for CASSLALTGTYGYTF. The chain uses TRBV7-8 and TRBJ1-2; D perhaps matches TRBD1 (5 bases). This CDR3 has 15 amino acids. The V end was cut by 0 bases, the J end by 8 bases, with 16 bases between. CDR1 is SGHVS and CDR2 is FQNEAQ in the germline V gene.

V and J are TRBV4-1 and TRBJ2-6; D gene ambiguous. This CDR3 region has 15 residues. The germline gives CDR1 MGHRA, CDR2 YSYEKL. The ends were cut back, 1 base at V and 3 bases at J, with 7 bases in the middle. CDR3: CASSQVWLGANVLTF. The CDR3 DNA sequence: TGCGCCAGCAGCCAAGTTTGGCTTGGGGCCAACGTCCTGACTTTC.

The J gene is TRBJ2-7, the V gene TRBV5-8; tentatively, D is TRBD2 (6 bases). The CDR3 extends over 14 amino acids. V lost 3 bases and J 3 bases, leaving 13 bases between the germline ends. Germline values: CDR1 SGHTS, CDR2 YDEGEE. The CDR3 spells CASSWGSGLYEQYF. Written as DNA, the CDR3 is TGTGCCAGCAGCTGGGGATCGGGACTCTACGAGCAGTACTTC.

The CDR3 region is CSASREGDYNEQFF. The CDR3 region has the DNA TGCAGCGCCTCTCGGGAGGGAGACTACAATGAGCAGTTCTTC. V usage is TRBV29-1 and J usage is TRBJ2-1; 8 positions match TRBD2. The CDR3 runs 14 residues. V was pared by 7 bases and J by 3 bases, with 8 bases of the junction left unmatched. The germline V gene has CDR1 SQVTM and CDR2 ANQGSEA.

V is TRBV5-1 and J is TRBJ2-3; 8 positions agree with TRBD1. Germline values: CDR1 SGHRS, CDR2 YFSETQ. This CDR3 is built from 14 residues. The ends lost 3 bases at V and 6 bases at J; junction bases unmatched: 6. Here the CDR3 DNA reads TGCGCCAGCAGCTCCATCAGGGGGCCGGATACGCAGTATTTT. Translated: CASSSIRGPDTQYF.

This chain joins TRBV19 and TRBJ1-2; unclear D gene. Trimming stripped 7 bases from V and 2 bases from J, with 20 bases between. CDR1 LNHDA and CDR2 SQIVND come from the germline V gene (reference sequence). The CDR3 covers 16 residues. The CDR3 sequence: CASTPRFAELNYGYTF. The CDR3 DNA is TGTGCCAGTACCCCACGTTTCGCAGAACTAAACTATGGCTACACCTTC.

This clone was observed once. The genes are TRBV10-2 and TRBJ2-5, with D perhaps matching TRBD2 (6 bases). The CDR3 loop spans 17 amino acids. Germline loops: CDR1 WSHSY, CDR2 SAAADI. The V end lost 2 bases, the J end lost 5 bases, and 21 bases lay between the germline ends. The CDR3 reads CASSEPGGQIGWETQYF. The CDR3 DNA reads as TGCGCCAGCAGTGAGCCCGGGGGTCAGATCGGTTGGGAGACCCAGTACTTC.

The V and J genes are TRBV2 and TRBJ2-7, with 7 bases lining up with TRBD1. The germline gives CDR1 SNHLY, CDR2 FYNNEI. V dropped 6 bases and J dropped 3; count of bases not matched to a gene: 14. The CDR3 sequence is 16 residues long. Here the CDR3 reads CASRFRRGQELYEQYF. CDR3 coding DNA: TGTGCCAGCAGATTTAGGAGAGGACAGGAACTCTACGAGCAGTACTTC.

This clone was recorded only once. The chain has TRBV19 and TRBJ1-2; D unresolved. This CDR3 is built from 12 residues. Germline CDR1 and CDR2: LNHDA and SQIVND (reference sequence). V was trimmed by 5 bases and J by 8 bases, leaving 12 bases between them. The CDR3 loop is CASSSRASGYTF. The CDR3 region has the DNA TGTGCCAGTAGTTCACGAGCTAGCGGCTACACCTTC.

The J gene is TRBJ1-6, the V gene TRBV5-4, with D possibly TRBD1 on 5 matching bases. V lost 4 bases to trimming and J lost 7 bases, with 18 bases between them. Germline values: CDR1 SGHNT, CDR2 YYREEE (reference sequence). The CDR3 consists of 16 residues. The CDR3 sequence is CASSPSRVLPNSPLHF. In DNA form, the CDR3 reads TGTGCCAGCAGCCCCTCCAGGGTACTGCCAAATTCACCCCTCCACTTT.